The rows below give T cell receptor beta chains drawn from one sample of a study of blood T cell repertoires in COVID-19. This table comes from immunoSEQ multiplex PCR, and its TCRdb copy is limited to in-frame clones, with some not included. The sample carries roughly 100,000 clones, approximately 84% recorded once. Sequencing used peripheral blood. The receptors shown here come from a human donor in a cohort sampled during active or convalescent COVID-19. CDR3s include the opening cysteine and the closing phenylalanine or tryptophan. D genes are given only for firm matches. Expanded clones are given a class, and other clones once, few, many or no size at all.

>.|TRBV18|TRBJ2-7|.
CASSAREVDSSRPSLSYEQYF
TGTGCCAGCTCAGCTAGAGAGGTGGACAGCTCCAGGCCCTCCCTATCCTACGAGCAGTACTTC
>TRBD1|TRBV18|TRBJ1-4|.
CASSRDRDEKLFF
TGTGCCAGCTCACGGGACAGGGATGAAAAACTGTTTTTT
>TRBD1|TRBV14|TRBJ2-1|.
CASSQDLATGLNEQFF
TGTGCCAGCAGCCAAGATCTTGCGACAGGGTTAAATGAGCAGTTCTTC
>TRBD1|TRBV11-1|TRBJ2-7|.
CASSWGQGGGEQYF
TGTGCCAGCAGCTGGGGACAGGGCGGAGGGGAGCAGTACTTC
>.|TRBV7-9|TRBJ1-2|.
CASSLLPVDYGYTF
TGTGCCAGCAGCTTACTGCCGGTTGACTATGGCTACACCTTC
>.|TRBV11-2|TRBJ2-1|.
CASSPEIQGFEQFF
TGTGCCAGCAGTCCAGAAATCCAGGGGTTTGAGCAGTTCTTC
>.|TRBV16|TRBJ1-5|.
CASNSRGQSNQPQHF
TGTGCCAGCAATAGCAGGGGTCAAAGCAATCAGCCCCAGCATTTT
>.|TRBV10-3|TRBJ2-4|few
CAISESTPLDIQYF
TGTGCCATCAGTGAGTCGACTCCCCTGGACATTCAGTACTTC
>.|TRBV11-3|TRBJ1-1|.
CASSLAGKTEAFF
TGTGCCAGCAGCTTGGCAGGGAAGACTGAAGCTTTCTTT
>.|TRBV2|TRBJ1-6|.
CASTAADRGSYNSPLHF
TGTGCCAGCACCGCCGCTGACCGAGGCTCCTATAATTCACCCCTCCACTTT
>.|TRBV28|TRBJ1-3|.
CASSVDSAGNTIYF
TGTGCCAGCAGTGTGGACAGCGCTGGAAACACCATATATTTT
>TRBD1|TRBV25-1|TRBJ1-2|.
CASNGDSIFLGGYTF
TGTGCCAGCAACGGGGACAGTATTTTTCTTGGTGGCTACACCTTC
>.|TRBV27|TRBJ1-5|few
CASSLRSVNQPQHF
TGTGCCAGCAGTTTACGCAGCGTCAATCAGCCCCAGCATTTT
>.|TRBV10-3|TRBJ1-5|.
CAISEGGVGTNQPQHF
TGTGCCATCAGTGAAGGGGGGGTGGGGACCAATCAGCCCCAGCATTTT
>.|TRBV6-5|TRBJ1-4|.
CASKASGSLEKLFF
TGTGCCAGCAAAGCTTCCGGGTCGCTTGAAAAACTGTTTTTT
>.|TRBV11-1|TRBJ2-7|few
CASSARQGGEQYF
TGTGCCAGCAGCGCTAGGCAGGGCGGCGAGCAGTACTTC
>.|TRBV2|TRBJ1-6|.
CAAGGEGDSPLHF
TGTGCCGCCGGCGGGGAGGGAGATTCACCCCTCCACTTT
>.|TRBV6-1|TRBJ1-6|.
CASSERTRSNSPLHF
TGTGCCAGCAGTGAAAGGACAAGGAGTAATTCACCCCTCCACTTT
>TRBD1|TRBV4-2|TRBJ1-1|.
CASSRGGGQGATEAFF
TGTGCCAGCAGCCGTGGGGGGGGACAGGGGGCCACTGAAGCTTTCTTT
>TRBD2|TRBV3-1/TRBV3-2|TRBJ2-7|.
CASSLEGGTSGGREQYF
TGTGCCAGCAGCCTAGAAGGAGGGACTAGCGGGGGGAGGGAGCAGTACTTC
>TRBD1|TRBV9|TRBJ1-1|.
CASSRRDSYTEAFF
TGTGCCAGCAGCCGTAGGGACAGCTACACTGAAGCTTTCTTT
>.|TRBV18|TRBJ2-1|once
CASSPTPSYNEQFF
TGTGCCAGCTCACCGACTCCCTCCTACAATGAGCAGTTCTTC
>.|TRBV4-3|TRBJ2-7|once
CASSQDTAARGWEQYF
TGCGCCAGCAGCCAAGATACCGCGGCCAGGGGATGGGAGCAGTACTTC
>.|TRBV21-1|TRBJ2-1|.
CASSKGERTSGGPCSYNEQFF
TGTGCCAGCAGCAAAGGGGAGCGGACTAGCGGGGGGCCTTGCTCCTACAATGAGCAGTTCTTC
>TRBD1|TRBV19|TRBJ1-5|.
CASSMKLGQTDNQPQHF
TGTGCCAGTAGTATGAAGTTGGGACAGACTGATAATCAGCCCCAGCATTTT
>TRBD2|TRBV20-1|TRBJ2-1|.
CSASNSGGYNEQFF
TGCAGTGCTAGTAATAGCGGGGGCTACAATGAGCAGTTCTTC
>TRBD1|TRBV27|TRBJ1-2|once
CANLTGVDYGYTF
TGTGCCAACCTGACAGGGGTGGACTATGGCTACACCTTC
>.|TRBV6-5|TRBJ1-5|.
CASSVLGLVDQPQHF
TGTGCCAGCAGCGTTCTAGGACTGGTGGATCAGCCCCAGCATTTT
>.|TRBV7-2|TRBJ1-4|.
CASSLAGRVGEKLFF
TGTGCCAGCAGCTTAGCTGGCAGGGTCGGTGAAAAACTGTTTTTT
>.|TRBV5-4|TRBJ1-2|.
CASSLISNYGYTF
TGTGCCAGCAGCTTAATCAGTAACTATGGCTACACCTTC
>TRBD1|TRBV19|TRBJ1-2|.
CASSIKRQGGGYTF
TGTGCCAGTAGTATTAAAAGACAGGGCGGAGGCTACACCTTC
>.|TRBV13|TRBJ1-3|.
CASSLWAGGRENTIYF
TGTGCCAGCAGCTTATGGGCGGGGGGCAGAGAAAACACCATATATTTT
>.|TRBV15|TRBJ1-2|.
CATSGGLTAANYGYTF
TGTGCCACCAGCGGAGGACTGACAGCAGCTAACTATGGCTACACCTTC
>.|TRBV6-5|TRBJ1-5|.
CASSPGHLNQPQHF
TGTGCCAGCAGCCCGGGACATCTCAATCAGCCCCAGCATTTT
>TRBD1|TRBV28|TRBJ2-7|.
CASSPDSGTGRHEQYF
TGTGCCAGCAGCCCAGACTCCGGGACAGGGCGTCACGAGCAGTACTTC
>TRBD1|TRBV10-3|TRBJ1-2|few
CAISEQGGYTF
TGTGCCATCAGTGAACAGGGGGGCTACACCTTC
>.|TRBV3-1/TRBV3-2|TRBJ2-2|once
CASSQQVNTGELFF
TGTGCCAGCAGCCAACAGGTTAACACCGGGGAGCTGTTTTTT
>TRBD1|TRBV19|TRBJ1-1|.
CASSHTGGTEAFF
TGTGCCAGTAGTCACACAGGGGGAACTGAAGCTTTCTTT
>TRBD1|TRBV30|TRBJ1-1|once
CAADRGGNTEAFF
TGTGCCGCGGACAGGGGAGGGAACACTGAAGCTTTCTTT
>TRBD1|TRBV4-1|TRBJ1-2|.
CASSPPQGRNGYTF
TGCGCCAGCAGCCCACCACAGGGGAGGAATGGCTACACCTTC
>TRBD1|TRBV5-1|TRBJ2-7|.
CASSLGQGGEQYF
TGCGCCAGCAGCTTGGGACAGGGGGGCGAGCAGTACTTC
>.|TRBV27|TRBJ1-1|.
CASRSKGTEAFF
TGTGCCAGCAGATCCAAGGGGACTGAAGCTTTCTTT
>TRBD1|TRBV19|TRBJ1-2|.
CASSMDRTRGNYGYTF
TGTGCCAGTAGTATGGACAGGACCAGGGGGAACTATGGCTACACCTTC
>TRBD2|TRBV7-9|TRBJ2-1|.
CASSFGLSGGYNEQFF
TGTGCCAGCAGCTTCGGGCTTTCGGGAGGATACAATGAGCAGTTCTTC
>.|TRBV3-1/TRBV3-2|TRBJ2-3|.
CASSQDGGADTQYF
TGTGCCAGCAGCCAAGATGGAGGGGCGGATACGCAGTATTTT
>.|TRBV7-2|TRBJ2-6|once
CASSLEVYSGANVLTF
TGTGCCAGCAGCTTGGAGGTTTACTCTGGGGCCAACGTCCTGACTTTC
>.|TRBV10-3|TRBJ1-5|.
CAISESDREVNSNQPQHF
TGTGCCATCAGTGAGTCAGATAGGGAGGTTAATAGCAATCAGCCCCAGCATTTT
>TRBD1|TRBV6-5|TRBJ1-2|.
CASTRDRGTGYTF
TGTGCCAGCACCCGGGACAGGGGTACGGGCTACACCTTC
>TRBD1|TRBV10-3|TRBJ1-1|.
CAISYGTGETEAFF
TGTGCCATCAGTTATGGGACAGGGGAGACTGAAGCTTTCTTT
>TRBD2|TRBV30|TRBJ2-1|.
CAWSVPRGTSGGSREQFF
TGTGCCTGGAGTGTACCCCGGGGGACTAGCGGGGGCTCGAGGGAACAGTTCTTC
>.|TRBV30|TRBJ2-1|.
CAWSVGGEQFF
TGTGCCTGGAGTGTGGGGGGTGAGCAGTTCTTC
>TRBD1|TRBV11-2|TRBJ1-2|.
CASSPGQAYGYTF
TGTGCCAGCAGCCCCGGACAGGCCTATGGCTACACCTTC
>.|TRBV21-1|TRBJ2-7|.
CASNRQGQYF
TGTGCCAGCAACCGACAGGGACAGTACTTC
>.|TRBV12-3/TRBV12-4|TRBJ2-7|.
CASTPPGSYEQYF
TGTGCCAGCACCCCCCCGGGCTCCTACGAGCAGTACTTC
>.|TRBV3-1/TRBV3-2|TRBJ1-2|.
CASSPDRNYGYTF
TGTGCCAGCAGCCCAGACAGAAACTATGGCTACACCTTC
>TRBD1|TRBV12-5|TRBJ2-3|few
CASGQGQGLTDTQYF
TGTGCTAGTGGTCAAGGACAGGGATTAACAGATACGCAGTATTTT
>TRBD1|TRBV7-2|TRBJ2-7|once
CASSFNRGAYEQYF
TGTGCCAGCAGCTTCAACAGGGGGGCCTACGAGCAGTACTTC
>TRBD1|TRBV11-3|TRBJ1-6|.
CASSFDRGRGSPLHF
TGTGCCAGCAGCTTCGACAGGGGTCGGGGTTCACCCCTCCACTTT
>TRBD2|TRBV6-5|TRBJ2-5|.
CASSYSGRGGKETQYF
TGTGCCAGCAGTTACTCGGGCCGGGGGGGAAAAGAGACCCAGTACTTC